This is a list of T cell receptor beta chains from one sample in a study of shared clonotypes between healthy human individuals. Profiled with immunoSEQ multiplex PCR; TCRdb holds only in-frame clones, not every one. The sample consists of a few million clones, more than 80% of them appearing once. The material sequenced was naive CD4+ T cells sorted from blood. Receptors originate from a man between 18 and 29 years old in good health. Both conserved end residues are part of each CDR3. D genes are given only for firm matches. Clone sizes are given selectively: once, few, many, or a class where the clone is expanded.

abundance | d_gene | j_gene | v_gene | len | CDR3aa | CDR3nt
- | TRBD1 | TRBJ2-5 | TRBV5-1 | 14 | CASSGDSWVETQYF | TGCGCCAGCAGCGGGGACAGCTGGGTAGAGACCCAGTACTTC
- | - | TRBJ1-1 | TRBV25-1 | 15 | CASSEFWVLSTEAFF | TGTGCCAGCAGTGAATTTTGGGTACTCAGCACTGAAGCTTTCTTT
- | - | TRBJ1-1 | TRBV28 | 14 | CASSSGALNTEAFF | TGTGCCAGCAGTTCAGGGGCCCTGAACACTGAAGCTTTCTTT
once | - | TRBJ2-5 | TRBV5-4 | 13 | CASSLEWGETQYF | TGTGCCAGCAGCTTGGAGTGGGGGGAGACCCAGTACTTC
- | TRBD1 | TRBJ2-7 | TRBV9 | 15 | CASSAQTGGSYEQYF | TGTGCCAGCAGCGCGCAGACAGGGGGTTCCTACGAGCAGTACTTC
once | - | TRBJ1-1 | TRBV28 | 14 | CASRTGSPNTEAFF | TGTGCCAGCAGGACAGGATCCCCGAACACTGAAGCTTTCTTT
- | - | TRBJ2-7 | TRBV20-1 | 11 | CSARVTPLEYF | TGCAGTGCTAGAGTTACTCCACTGGAGTACTTC
- | - | TRBJ2-1 | TRBV5-6 | 14 | CASSPLGQGNEQFF | TGTGCCAGCAGCCCTCTCGGGCAGGGCAATGAGCAGTTCTTC
- | TRBD1 | TRBJ2-5 | TRBV5-1 | 14 | CASSEDRVQETQYF | TGCGCCAGCAGCGAGGACAGGGTCCAAGAGACCCAGTACTTC
- | TRBD2 | TRBJ2-5 | TRBV7-9 | 16 | CASSKMSGLAGETQYF | TGTGCCAGCAGCAAAATGTCGGGACTAGCGGGAGAGACCCAGTACTTC
- | - | TRBJ1-5 | TRBV6-6 | 14 | CASSFVGGDQPQHF | TGTGCCAGCAGTTTCGTTGGGGGGGATCAGCCCCAGCATTTT
- | - | TRBJ2-7 | TRBV29-1 | 13 | CSAEIDTSYEQYF | TGCAGCGCCGAAATAGACACCTCCTACGAGCAGTACTTC
- | TRBD2 | TRBJ2-3 | TRBV5-4 | 15 | CASSALAGGTDTQYF | TGTGCCAGCAGCGCCCTAGCGGGAGGCACAGATACGCAGTATTTT
- | - | TRBJ2-1 | TRBV18 | 13 | CASSPPGTNEQFF | TGTGCCAGCTCACCACCCGGGACCAATGAGCAGTTCTTC
- | - | TRBJ1-1 | TRBV10-3 | 15 | CAISESRGPNTEAFF | TGTGCCATCAGTGAGTCTAGAGGCCCGAACACTGAAGCTTTCTTT
- | TRBD2 | TRBJ2-1 | TRBV25-1 | 15 | CASSEPRAGDNEQFF | TGTGCCAGCAGTGAACCCCGCGCGGGGGACAATGAGCAGTTCTTC
- | TRBD2 | TRBJ2-7 | TRBV30 | 15 | CAWSVLGLAEGEQYF | TGTGCCTGGAGTGTACTAGGCCTAGCGGAGGGCGAGCAGTACTTC
- | TRBD1 | TRBJ2-3 | TRBV18 | 16 | CASSGTGTGSTDTQYF | TGTGCCAGCTCCGGAACCGGGACAGGGTCAACGGATACGCAGTATTTT
- | - | TRBJ2-2 | TRBV5-8 | 15 | CASSTNRVGTGELFF | TGTGCCAGCAGCACAAACAGGGTGGGCACCGGGGAGCTGTTTTTT
- | - | TRBJ1-1 | TRBV29-1 | 12 | CSVDRGGTEAFF | TGCAGCGTTGACAGGGGAGGCACTGAAGCTTTCTTT
- | TRBD1 | TRBJ1-6 | TRBV7-2 | 13 | CASSSDRGSPLHF | TGTGCCAGCAGCTCGGACAGGGGCTCACCCCTCCACTTT
- | - | TRBJ2-6 | TRBV2 | 15 | CASSAERSGANVLTF | TGTGCCAGCAGCGCGGAGCGCTCTGGGGCCAACGTCCTGACTTTC
- | TRBD1 | TRBJ2-7 | TRBV11-1 | 15 | CASSLSTGGSYEQYF | TGTGCCAGCAGCTTATCTACAGGGGGTTCCTACGAGCAGTACTTC
- | - | TRBJ1-2 | TRBV6-5 | 13 | CASSYSEDYGYTF | TGTGCCAGCAGTTACTCGGAGGACTATGGCTACACCTTC